The 16 T cell receptor beta chains given below trace back to one sample, sequenced in a study of T cell repertoires in cytomegalovirus infection. TCRdb called the reads again in MiXCR, with one record for every CDR3 protein. The sample lists roughly 720,000 distinct CDR3 sequences; under 40% were seen once. Sequencing used PBMCs. The receptors shown here come from a human donor in good health (CMV status not recorded). Some clones in this sample may be carry-over from other donors' samples.

This clonotype was seen a few times. The chain recombines TRBV6-5 with TRBJ1-2, with 9 bases aligning to TRBD1. Germline CDR1 reads MNHEY; CDR2 reads SVGAGI. The CDR3 loop spans 14 amino acids. V lost 6 bases, J lost 8 bases, and 10 bases stayed unmatched. The CDR3 protein is CASRKGQGLGGYTF. CDR3 nucleotide sequence: TGTGCCAGCAGAAAGGGACAGGGTCTCGGCGGCTACACCTTC.

This clonotype was seen a handful of times. This chain uses TRBV7-2 with TRBJ2-7; 7 bases agree with TRBD2. There are 14 residues in the CDR3. V was pared by 0 bases and J by 4 bases, with 3 bases of the junction left unmatched. CDR1 is SGHTA and CDR2 is FQGNSA in the germline V gene. CDR3 coding DNA: TGTGCCAGCAGCTTAGCAGGGCGGGAGTACGAGCAGTACTTC. It specifies CASSLAGREYEQYF.

Details on this clonotype: Given the absence of the conserved phenylalanine or tryptophan at the CDR3 end, a read error is likely. V and J are TRBV27 and TRBJ2-7; TRBD2 agrees at 7 bases. CDR3 length: 15 amino acids. Germline CDR1 MNHEY, CDR2 SMNVEV (reference sequence). V lost 2 bases and J lost 6; bases outside the gene matches: 10. CDR3 residues: CASSLMSGEGSEQYL. CDR3 sequence (DNA): TGTGCCAGCAGTTTAATGTCGGGGGAGGGGTCCGAGCAGTACTTA.

This clonotype was counted between two and nine times. The chain has TRBV7-8 and TRBJ1-6; 7 positions match TRBD1. The J segment lost 9 bases and the V segment lost 4 bases, leaving 9 bases of the junction unmatched. This CDR3 has 15 amino acids. CDR1 is SGHVS, CDR2 FQNEAQ, per germline. The CDR3 region is CASSSRDSPGSPLHF. DNA of the CDR3: TGTGCCAGCAGCTCCCGGGACAGTCCCGGTTCACCCCTCCACTTT.

The V call is TRBV5-6, the J call TRBJ1-1; D ambiguous. Germline CDR1 and CDR2: SGHDT and YYEEEE. V was clipped by 1 base and J by 4 bases, with 11 bases between them. The CDR3 sequence is 14 residues long. The CDR3, as DNA: TGTGCCAGCAGCTTGTTGAGGGATATCACTGAAGCTTTCTTT. Residues: CASSLLRDITEAFF.

The chain recombines TRBV7-2 with TRBJ1-5, with 8 bases fitting TRBD1. V was pared by 1 base and J by 5 bases, with 4 bases of the junction left unmatched. Looked up from germline, CDR1 is SGHTA and CDR2 is FQGNSA. The CDR3 sequence is 15 residues long. The CDR3 sequence is CASSLDRGIHQPQHF. CDR3 bases: TGTGCCAGCAGCTTAGACAGGGGGATACATCAGCCCCAGCATTTT.

The CDR3 reads CASSIVLNPPNTEAFF. Here the CDR3 DNA reads TGTGCCAGTAGTATAGTCCTTAACCCTCCAAACACTGAAGCTTTCTTT. This chain uses TRBV19 with TRBJ1-1; D call uncertain. The CDR3 contains 16 residues. The ends were cut back, 1 base at V and 2 bases at J, with 14 bases in the middle. Germline V lookup: CDR1 LNHDA, CDR2 SQIVND (reference sequence).

The rearrangement joins TRBV7-9 to TRBJ2-7; TRBD2 matches at 12 bases. The germline V gene has CDR1 SEHNR and CDR2 FQNEAQ (reference sequence). The V and J ends lost 4 bases and 3 bases, in that order; junction bases with no gene match: 7. The CDR3 loop spans 16 amino acids. The CDR3 nucleotides are TGTGCCAGCAGCTCCCTCGGACTAGCGGGGCGCTACGAGCAGTACTTC. Translated: CASSSLGLAGRYEQYF.

This clonotype has only a few counts. The V gene is TRBV28, the J gene TRBJ1-1; maybe TRBD1 (5 bases). Germline V gene data show CDR1 as MDHEN and CDR2 as SYDVKM. Trimming took 4 bases from V and 2 from J, leaving 14 bases between them. The CDR3 has 15 residues. The CDR3 coding sequence is TGTGCCAGCAGTTACCCAGGGTTCGGAAACACTGAAGCTTTCTTT. Translated: CASSYPGFGNTEAFF.

The sample holds a few counts of this clonotype. The V and J genes are TRBV19 and TRBJ2-3; TRBD1 matches at 7 bases. The CDR3 sequence is 15 residues long. V lost 6 bases, J lost 2 bases, and 8 bases stayed unmatched. In germline, CDR1 is LNHDA, CDR2 SQIVND (reference sequence). CDR3 DNA sequence: TGTGCCAGTAGCCTCGACAGGGTAGTCACAGATACGCAGTATTTT. It encodes CASSLDRVVTDTQYF. The whole variable domain, remainder taken from reference TRBV19 and TRBJ2-3, is DGGITQSPKYLFRKEGQNVTLSCEQNLNHDAMYWYRQDPGQGLRLIYYSQIVNDFQKGDIAEGYSVSREKKESFPLTVTSAQKNPTAFYLCASSLDRVVTDTQYFGPGTRLTVL.

This clonotype appeared many times. This chain links TRBV7-8 with TRBJ2-2, with 12 positions matching TRBD2. With 0 bases clipped from V and 5 bases from J, the junction kept 13 bases outside the gene matches. The CDR3 is 20 amino acids. In germline, CDR1 is SGHVS, CDR2 FQNEAQ. CDR3 bases: TGTGCCAGCAGCTTAGCCGATGCACTAGCGGGAGGCCGGGGGACCGGGGAGCTGTTTTTT. It is translated as CASSLADALAGGRGTGELFF.

V gene TRBV28 combines with J gene TRBJ1-4, with D tentatively TRBD1 (6 bases). Trimming cost V 3 bases and J 6 bases, with 20 bases left between them. The CDR3 is 17 residues long. Germline-derived CDR1 and CDR2 are MDHEN and SYDVKM. The chain's CDR3 is CASSFPRNRDTHEKLFF. The CDR3 DNA sequence: TGTGCCAGCAGTTTCCCCCGGAACCGGGACACCCATGAAAAACTGTTTTTT.

This clonotype has just a few counts. The genes are TRBV12-5 and TRBJ1-5; 7 positions match TRBD1. Germline V gives CDR1 LGHNT, CDR2 FRNRAP. With 8 bases clipped from V and 3 bases from J, the junction kept 10 bases outside the gene matches. The CDR3 spans 15 residues. CDR3 amino acids: CASCYDRDVNQPQHF. As DNA, the CDR3 is TGTGCTAGTTGTTACGACAGGGACGTCAATCAGCCCCAGCATTTT. The full variable domain, with the rest looked up from reference TRBV12-5 and TRBJ1-5, is DARVTQTPRHKVTEMGQEVTMRCQPILGHNTVFWYRQTMMQGLELLAYFRNRAPLDDSGMPKDRFSAEMPDATLATLKIQPSEPRDSAVYFCASCYDRDVNQPQHFGDGTRLSIL.

The chain recombines TRBV19 with TRBJ1-3; perhaps TRBD1 as D (6 bases). This CDR3 has 18 residues. With 1 base removed from V and 0 bases from J, the gap between germline ends came to 16 bases. The germline CDR1 and CDR2 sequences are LNHDA and SQIVND (reference sequence). The CDR3 DNA reads TGTGCCAGTAGTATAGCCCGGGGGGGGCCGAACTCTGGAAACACCATATATTTT. Translation: CASSIARGGPNSGNTIYF.

The CDR3 bases are TGTGCCAGCAGTTTGGCGATCGGCTTGCGGGGCTACACCTTC. Encoded protein: CASSLAIGLRGYTF. The chain carries TRBV28 and TRBJ1-2; D is uncertain. CDR3 length: 14 amino acids. The V gene's germline CDR1 is MDHEN and CDR2 SYDVKM. Trimming took off 3 bases at V and 8 bases at J, with 16 bases between the two ends.

CDR3 nucleotides: TGTGCCACCAGCAGTCCGGGGGCTTCCTACGAGCAGTACTTC. Its translation: CATSSPGASYEQYF. J is TRBJ2-7 and V is TRBV15; D is tentatively TRBD1 or TRBD2 (6 bases each). In germline, CDR1 is LNHNV, CDR2 YYDKDF (reference sequence). The CDR3 is 14 residues long. Trimming pared 3 bases from V and 1 base from J, leaving 10 bases between.